Listed here is a single T cell receptor beta chain. No cognate antigen has been identified for it. No much larger clonotype is one base removed from it; base qualities were not supplied. The cysteine opens and the phenylalanine closes a CDR3 of 15 amino acids. Only the CDR3 part of the read is kept: 45 bases, read in frame from the first base. Here V drops 0 bases and J drops 1 base, and the junction holds 1 base not matched to any gene. The germline V gene sets CDR1 to SGDLS and CDR2 to YYNGEE. This specimen comes from a study of T cell responses to AZD1222 COVID-19 vaccine (dated by TCRdb to 2020 to 2022). In terms of the full investigation: TCR sequencing covered some 240 trial participants: 207 given two doses of AZD1222 and 26 given two doses of MenACWY control vaccine. Enrollment into the trials was organized by age into subgroups of 18-55, 56-69 and 70-plus years, and those subgroups contained approximately 150, 30 and 60 TCR-sequenced participants, respectively. Summary of the overall study and its limitations: Spike-specific TCR breadth and depth rose significantly after two AZD1222 doses compared with day 0 and with MenACWY recipients. Reportedly, almost half of the unique spike-specific TCRs recognized epitopes lying outside the regions that are mutated in the B.1.351 and B.1.1.7 variants. Because no day 14 peak-response samples were available, the repertoires could be characterized only after the peak T cell response. Conclusions about previously exposed vaccinees were limited because only 5 or 6 AZD1222 recipients were SARS-CoV-2 seropositive at baseline. Participants were mostly white British and included more females than males, and it was suggested by the authors that clonal diversity may have been underestimated. The 56-69-year group was small, and its depth increase did not reach significance, likely because of low power. The whole spike protein was spanned by vaccine-associated CD4 TCRs, and dominant responses were seen in regions 160-218 and 743-854.

The time point label, as the study defines it: about 28 days (+/-7) after the second vaccine dose. AZD1222 recipients whose second dose came at about 4 weeks and those whose second dose came at about 12 weeks were combined into one group, since spike-specific TCR depth and breadth did not differ between the two schedules. The vaccinee samples were drawn from two UK trials, COV001 and COV002, one of which was a single-blind randomized controlled phase 2/3 trial testing AZD1222 (ChAdOx1 nCoV-19) in healthy adults. For TCRbeta chain sequencing, PBMC samples were collected from trial participants at day 0 and at day 28 after the second dose. The CDR3 regions of human TCRbeta chains were analyzed by immunosequencing. Concerning the study's data processing: TCRs in the repertoires were compared against a reference library of SARS-CoV-2-specific TCRs that had been generated with the MIRA antigen-specificity platform. Breadth was defined as the fraction of unique TCRs that were SARS-CoV-2-associated. Depth was defined as the fraction of total T cells that were SARS-CoV-2-associated. Each spike-specific TCR was assigned to its reactive spike region and to a CD4 or CD8 class using the MIRA data. Log10-transformed breadth and depth values were compared by one-way ANOVA with Sidak's multiple comparisons tests. Entries here come from immuneACCESS through TCRdb and include only in-frame sequences with V and J called. Some clones fail to appear in such tables; in the studies checked, an unresolved V gene covers under half of the shortfall, and the cause of the remainder is unknown. The V and J calls and clone size come from that table; D and trimming were worked out from the DNA. The sample has about 54,000 clones on record, 75% to 90% of them singletons. The top ten hold about 7.1% of the sample.

The receptor chain draws on TRBV9 and TRBJ2-7; 10 middle bases align to TRBD2. The sequence was collected from an adult who received the AZD1222 COVID-19 vaccine. Sequenced here: peripheral blood, sampled 28 days after the second AZD1222 dose. CDR3 protein: CASSVGTSGSYEQYF. At the DNA level, the sequence is TGTGCCAGCAGCGTAGGGACTAGCGGATCCTACGAGCAGTACTTC. Here the CDR3 is joined to the reference TRBV9 and TRBJ2-7 genes, and the full variable domain is: DSGVTQTPKHLITATGQRVTLRCSPRSGDLSVYWYQQSLDQGLQFLIQYYNGEERAKGNILERFSAQQFPDLHSELNLSSLELGDSALYFCASSVGTSGSYEQYFGPGTRLTVT.